The rows below give T cell receptor beta chains drawn from one sample of a study of blood T cell repertoires in COVID-19. Profiling relied on immunoSEQ multiplex PCR, and the TCRdb table lists in-frame clones only, not all of them. The data contain about 140,000 clones, approximately 85% of them seen just once; the ten biggest clones take up roughly 2.9%. Sequenced sample: peripheral blood. These receptor sequences come from a man aged 45-65 years with acute or convalescent COVID-19. Each CDR3 is given with its conserved first and last residue. A D gene is named only where the DNA matches it firmly. Part of the rows lack a size; the others show once, few, many or a class for expanded clones.

v_call: TRBV11-2; j_call: TRBJ2-1; d_call: TRBD2; clone_size: NA; cdr3_aa: CASTVTSNNEQFF; cdr3_nt: TGTGCCAGCACCGTGACTAGCAACAATGAGCAGTTCTTC
v_call: TRBV19; j_call: TRBJ2-1; d_call: TRBD2; clone_size: NA; cdr3_aa: CASSILADYNEQFF; cdr3_nt: TGTGCCAGTAGTATTCTAGCGGACTACAATGAGCAGTTCTTC
v_call: TRBV5-1; j_call: TRBJ2-3; d_call: TRBD1; clone_size: NA; cdr3_aa: CASSATTGGGTDTQYF; cdr3_nt: TGCGCCAGCAGCGCCACGACAGGGGGTGGCACAGATACGCAGTATTTT
v_call: TRBV6-2/TRBV6-3; j_call: TRBJ1-5; d_call: NA; clone_size: NA; cdr3_aa: CASSYRRDQPQHF; cdr3_nt: TGTGCCAGCAGTTACCGTCGTGATCAGCCCCAGCATTTT
v_call: TRBV10-3; j_call: TRBJ2-5; d_call: TRBD2; clone_size: few; cdr3_aa: CAISESDASGRFAETQYF; cdr3_nt: TGTGCCATCAGTGAGTCTGACGCTAGCGGGAGGTTTGCGGAGACCCAGTACTTC
v_call: TRBV7-2; j_call: TRBJ2-7; d_call: NA; clone_size: NA; cdr3_aa: CASSRRGSGLTYEQYF; cdr3_nt: TGTGCCAGCAGCCGTCGGGGTAGCGGATTAACCTACGAGCAGTACTTC
v_call: TRBV11-2; j_call: TRBJ1-3; d_call: NA; clone_size: NA; cdr3_aa: CASSLGVELDIF; cdr3_nt: TGTGCCAGCAGCTTAGGGGTCGAGCTAGATATTTTT
v_call: TRBV5-4; j_call: TRBJ1-1; d_call: NA; clone_size: NA; cdr3_aa: CASSKVGGAVTEAFF; cdr3_nt: TGTGCCAGCAGCAAAGTGGGGGGGGCGGTTACTGAAGCTTTCTTT
v_call: TRBV24-1; j_call: TRBJ2-7; d_call: TRBD1; clone_size: NA; cdr3_aa: CATSDPDRGYEQYF; cdr3_nt: TGTGCCACCAGTGATCCCGACAGGGGGTACGAGCAGTACTTC
v_call: TRBV7-6; j_call: TRBJ2-2; d_call: TRBD1; clone_size: few; cdr3_aa: CASSLAQGGALGELFF; cdr3_nt: TGTGCCAGCAGCTTAGCTCAAGGGGGCGCACTTGGGGAGCTGTTTTTT
v_call: TRBV25-1; j_call: TRBJ1-4; d_call: NA; clone_size: few; cdr3_aa: CASAPWGVGEKLFF; cdr3_nt: TGTGCCAGCGCCCCATGGGGAGTAGGCGAAAAACTGTTTTTT
v_call: TRBV11-2; j_call: TRBJ2-5; d_call: NA; clone_size: few; cdr3_aa: CASSSRGNWLYGETQYF; cdr3_nt: TGTGCCAGCAGCTCAAGGGGGAATTGGCTATACGGCGAGACCCAGTACTTC
v_call: TRBV28; j_call: TRBJ2-7; d_call: NA; clone_size: NA; cdr3_aa: CASSLSPDSDYYEQYF; cdr3_nt: TGTGCCAGCAGTTTATCTCCCGATTCAGACTACTACGAGCAGTACTTC
v_call: TRBV2; j_call: TRBJ1-2; d_call: TRBD1; clone_size: few; cdr3_aa: CASSGTGPLF; cdr3_nt: TGTGCCAGCAGTGGGACAGGGCCCCTCTTC
v_call: TRBV28; j_call: TRBJ1-5; d_call: NA; clone_size: few; cdr3_aa: CASRQQGGGQPQHF; cdr3_nt: TGTGCCAGCAGGCAACAGGGAGGGGGTCAGCCCCAGCATTTT
v_call: TRBV27; j_call: TRBJ2-1; d_call: TRBD2; clone_size: NA; cdr3_aa: CASSFPGLAGVQEQFF; cdr3_nt: TGTGCCAGCAGTTTCCCGGGACTAGCGGGAGTGCAAGAGCAGTTCTTC
v_call: TRBV11-2; j_call: TRBJ1-4; d_call: TRBD1; clone_size: NA; cdr3_aa: CASSINRGSNEKLFF; cdr3_nt: TGTGCCAGCAGCATTAACAGGGGCTCTAATGAAAAACTGTTTTTT
v_call: TRBV14; j_call: TRBJ1-6; d_call: TRBD1; clone_size: once; cdr3_aa: CASSPDRGRSPLHF; cdr3_nt: TGTGCCAGCAGCCCGGACAGGGGCCGATCACCCCTCCACTTT
v_call: TRBV3-1/TRBV3-2; j_call: TRBJ2-7; d_call: NA; clone_size: NA; cdr3_aa: CASSQVLYEQYF; cdr3_nt: TGTGCCAGCAGCCAAGTCCTCTACGAGCAGTACTTC
v_call: TRBV18; j_call: TRBJ1-6; d_call: NA; clone_size: few; cdr3_aa: CASSPGGFDSPLHF; cdr3_nt: TGTGCCAGCTCACCAGGAGGGTTTGATTCACCCCTCCACTTT
v_call: TRBV18; j_call: TRBJ1-1; d_call: NA; clone_size: NA; cdr3_aa: CASSGGVPTEAFF; cdr3_nt: TGTGCCAGCTCGGGGGGGGTTCCCACTGAAGCTTTCTTT
v_call: TRBV6-7; j_call: TRBJ1-1; d_call: TRBD1; clone_size: NA; cdr3_aa: CASSYSGRGLNTEAFF; cdr3_nt: TGTGCCAGCAGTTACTCGGGCAGGGGGTTGAACACTGAAGCTTTCTTT
v_call: TRBV3-1/TRBV3-2; j_call: TRBJ2-7; d_call: NA; clone_size: NA; cdr3_aa: CASNRGGISYEQYF; cdr3_nt: TGTGCCAGCAACCGAGGAGGGATCTCCTACGAGCAGTACTTC
v_call: TRBV11-3; j_call: TRBJ1-6; d_call: NA; clone_size: once; cdr3_aa: CASTPGGRYNSPLHF; cdr3_nt: TGTGCCAGCACCCCCGGCGGGCGTTATAATTCACCCCTCCACTTT
v_call: TRBV12-3/TRBV12-4; j_call: TRBJ1-2; d_call: NA; clone_size: NA; cdr3_aa: CASSQGQFYGYTF; cdr3_nt: TGTGCCAGCAGCCAAGGACAGTTCTATGGCTACACCTTC
v_call: TRBV5-1; j_call: TRBJ2-7; d_call: TRBD1; clone_size: NA; cdr3_aa: CASSLATGGSDYEQYF; cdr3_nt: TGCGCCAGCAGCTTGGCCACAGGGGGCAGCGACTACGAGCAGTACTTC
v_call: TRBV6-5; j_call: TRBJ1-2; d_call: TRBD1; clone_size: NA; cdr3_aa: CASSSGQGANYGYTF; cdr3_nt: TGTGCCAGCAGTAGCGGACAGGGGGCGAACTATGGCTACACCTTC
v_call: TRBV18; j_call: TRBJ1-2; d_call: NA; clone_size: NA; cdr3_aa: CASSPPSVGGYTF; cdr3_nt: TGTGCCAGCTCACCACCGTCAGTCGGGGGCTACACCTTC
v_call: TRBV4-2; j_call: TRBJ2-7; d_call: TRBD2; clone_size: NA; cdr3_aa: CASSQGHSGVTYEQYF; cdr3_nt: TGTGCCAGCAGCCAAGGACATAGCGGGGTAACCTACGAGCAGTACTTC
v_call: TRBV18; j_call: TRBJ2-7; d_call: NA; clone_size: NA; cdr3_aa: CASSPEASSYEQYF; cdr3_nt: TGTGCCAGCTCACCTGAGGCTAGCTCCTACGAGCAGTACTTC
v_call: TRBV29-1; j_call: TRBJ2-7; d_call: NA; clone_size: NA; cdr3_aa: CSVVPGLSSYEQYF; cdr3_nt: TGCAGCGTTGTCCCAGGGCTTTCATCCTACGAGCAGTACTTC
v_call: TRBV5-6; j_call: TRBJ1-2; d_call: NA; clone_size: NA; cdr3_aa: CASSPSFWAPNYGYTF; cdr3_nt: TGTGCCAGCAGTCCATCTTTTTGGGCCCCTAACTATGGCTACACCTTC
v_call: TRBV11-3; j_call: TRBJ2-3; d_call: TRBD2; clone_size: NA; cdr3_aa: CASSMSGGASADTQYF; cdr3_nt: TGTGCCAGCAGCATGAGCGGGGGGGCCTCGGCAGATACGCAGTATTTT
v_call: TRBV6-1; j_call: TRBJ1-6; d_call: NA; clone_size: NA; cdr3_aa: CASSEYRASSPLHF; cdr3_nt: TGTGCCAGCAGTGAATATAGAGCATCCTCACCCCTCCACTTT
v_call: TRBV4-1; j_call: TRBJ1-2; d_call: NA; clone_size: NA; cdr3_aa: CASSQVRSGSGGYTF; cdr3_nt: TGCGCCAGCAGCCAAGTGAGGTCAGGGTCGGGTGGCTACACCTTC
v_call: TRBV11-2; j_call: TRBJ1-3; d_call: NA; clone_size: NA; cdr3_aa: CASRNGQNSGNTIYF; cdr3_nt: TGTGCCAGCAGGAATGGACAGAACTCTGGAAACACCATATATTTT
v_call: TRBV5-1; j_call: TRBJ1-1; d_call: NA; clone_size: NA; cdr3_aa: CASSFDSLNTEAFF; cdr3_nt: TGCGCCAGCAGCTTTGACAGCCTGAACACTGAAGCTTTCTTT
v_call: TRBV19; j_call: TRBJ2-3; d_call: NA; clone_size: NA; cdr3_aa: CASRQGTDTQYF; cdr3_nt: TGTGCCAGTAGGCAGGGCACAGATACGCAGTATTTT
v_call: TRBV9; j_call: TRBJ2-5; d_call: TRBD2; clone_size: NA; cdr3_aa: CASSVVESLAGRETQYF; cdr3_nt: TGTGCCAGCAGCGTAGTGGAGAGCCTAGCGGGAAGGGAGACCCAGTACTTC
v_call: TRBV9; j_call: TRBJ2-7; d_call: TRBD1; clone_size: NA; cdr3_aa: CASSSLRNRDRDCEQYF; cdr3_nt: TGTGCCAGCAGCTCCCTTAGAAACCGGGACAGGGATTGCGAGCAGTACTTC
v_call: TRBV10-3; j_call: TRBJ1-2; d_call: NA; clone_size: few; cdr3_aa: CAISEAGADYGYTF; cdr3_nt: TGTGCCATCAGTGAGGCAGGTGCCGACTATGGCTACACCTTC
v_call: TRBV7-6; j_call: TRBJ1-1; d_call: NA; clone_size: NA; cdr3_aa: CASSGGRNTEAFF; cdr3_nt: TGTGCCAGCAGCGGTGGGAGGAACACTGAAGCTTTCTTT
v_call: TRBV7-8; j_call: TRBJ1-1; d_call: NA; clone_size: NA; cdr3_aa: CASSSSRRTEAFF; cdr3_nt: TGTGCCAGCAGCTCCAGTCGGAGGACTGAAGCTTTCTTT
v_call: TRBV21-1; j_call: TRBJ1-1; d_call: NA; clone_size: few; cdr3_aa: CASRTRQGKYTEAFF; cdr3_nt: TGTGCCAGCAGGACCCGACAGGGGAAGTACACTGAAGCTTTCTTT
v_call: TRBV7-2; j_call: TRBJ1-4; d_call: NA; clone_size: NA; cdr3_aa: CASSPGTATNEKLFF; cdr3_nt: TGTGCCAGCAGCCCGGGGACTGCAACTAATGAAAAACTGTTTTTT
v_call: TRBV25-1; j_call: TRBJ1-3; d_call: NA; clone_size: NA; cdr3_aa: CASRLGSGNTIYF; cdr3_nt: TGTGCCAGCAGACTTGGCTCTGGAAACACCATATATTTT
v_call: TRBV2; j_call: TRBJ1-5; d_call: NA; clone_size: NA; cdr3_aa: CASSEASEDQPQHF; cdr3_nt: TGTGCCAGCAGTGAGGCATCGGAGGATCAGCCCCAGCATTTT
v_call: TRBV28; j_call: TRBJ2-2; d_call: TRBD2; clone_size: NA; cdr3_aa: CASSLKVGGPNGELFF; cdr3_nt: TGTGCCAGCAGTTTAAAGGTGGGAGGGCCGAACGGGGAGCTGTTTTTT
v_call: TRBV24-1; j_call: TRBJ2-5; d_call: NA; clone_size: NA; cdr3_aa: CATSGASAETQYF; cdr3_nt: TGTGCCACCAGTGGAGCTAGCGCCGAGACCCAGTACTTC
v_call: TRBV5-5; j_call: TRBJ1-2; d_call: NA; clone_size: NA; cdr3_aa: CASSSGDIGRGYTF; cdr3_nt: TGTGCCAGCAGCTCAGGGGACATCGGAAGAGGCTACACCTTC
v_call: TRBV11-2; j_call: TRBJ1-1; d_call: NA; clone_size: once; cdr3_aa: CASSLRGKEAFF; cdr3_nt: TGTGCCAGCAGCTTAAGGGGGAAAGAAGCTTTCTTT
v_call: TRBV21-1; j_call: TRBJ1-2; d_call: NA; clone_size: NA; cdr3_aa: CASSKVPVDRVYGYTF; cdr3_nt: TGTGCCAGCAGCAAAGTTCCCGTGGACAGGGTCTATGGCTACACCTTC
v_call: TRBV12-3/TRBV12-4; j_call: TRBJ1-1; d_call: NA; clone_size: NA; cdr3_aa: CASSLVGGTEAFF; cdr3_nt: TGTGCCAGCAGTCTGGTAGGGGGAACTGAAGCTTTCTTT
v_call: TRBV19; j_call: TRBJ1-5; d_call: TRBD1; clone_size: NA; cdr3_aa: CASHRQGVSQPQHF; cdr3_nt: TGTGCCAGCCACCGACAGGGAGTCAGTCAGCCCCAGCATTTT
v_call: TRBV29-1; j_call: TRBJ1-2; d_call: NA; clone_size: NA; cdr3_aa: CSVYAGIDGYTF; cdr3_nt: TGCAGCGTTTACGCCGGGATCGATGGCTACACCTTC
v_call: TRBV6-5; j_call: TRBJ1-2; d_call: NA; clone_size: NA; cdr3_aa: CASSSSKHGYTF; cdr3_nt: TGTGCCAGCAGTTCCTCGAAGCATGGCTACACCTTC
v_call: TRBV7-9; j_call: TRBJ2-7; d_call: NA; clone_size: NA; cdr3_aa: CASSSGQFYEQYF; cdr3_nt: TGTGCCAGCAGCTCAGGACAGTTCTACGAGCAGTACTTC
v_call: TRBV28; j_call: TRBJ2-7; d_call: NA; clone_size: NA; cdr3_aa: CASRPTLTGHEQYF; cdr3_nt: TGTGCCAGCAGACCCACCCTAACAGGGCACGAGCAGTACTTC
v_call: TRBV5-4; j_call: TRBJ2-7; d_call: NA; clone_size: few; cdr3_aa: CASSSPQDYEQYF; cdr3_nt: TGTGCCAGCAGCTCCCCGCAGGACTACGAGCAGTACTTC
v_call: TRBV4-2; j_call: TRBJ1-4; d_call: NA; clone_size: NA; cdr3_aa: CASSQDQGNNEKLFF; cdr3_nt: TGTGCCAGCAGCCAAGACCAGGGGAACAATGAAAAACTGTTTTTT